The 10 T cell receptor beta chains presented below share a single source sample, sequenced in a study of post-analysis software for immune sequencing data. Findings and limits, study-wide: When patients were compared with controls, a handful of TRBV segments were more frequent, TRBV5-6, TRBV5-1 and TRBV20-1 among them.

Presence of unique molecular identifiers characterized the TCR beta cDNA libraries. TCRdb reprocessed the PCR reads with MiXCR, giving one entry per CDR3 protein. The table shows 750,000 to 950,000 distinct CDR3 sequences, with approximately 53% occurring only once. Their antigens are not known. Sequencing used blood. These TCRs come from a girl aged 5 to 17 with multiple sclerosis.

A word on this clonotype: The junction departs from germline at one end; a sequencing error may be responsible. The CDR3 bases are TGCGGTGCTAGAGCCGGGACCTACGAGCAGTACTTC. Amino acid sequence: CGARAGTYEQYF. The genes are TRBV20-1 and TRBJ2-7, with D possibly matching TRBD2 (5 bases). This CDR3 is 12 amino acids long. CDR1 DFQATT and CDR2 SNEGSKA come from the germline V gene (reference sequence).

This clonotype showed up just a few times. The V call is TRBV6-5, the J call TRBJ2-7, with 11 bases that match TRBD2. V gave up 6 bases and J gave up 2 bases; unmatched junction bases: 3. Germline V lookup: CDR1 MNHEY, CDR2 SVGAGI. The CDR3 totals 14 residues. This CDR3 reads CASRQLAGAYEQYF. In DNA form, the CDR3 reads TGTGCCAGCAGACAACTAGCGGGAGCCTACGAGCAGTACTTC.

The chain carries TRBV27 and TRBJ2-7; D is uncertain. Germline lookup yields CDR1 MNHEY and CDR2 SMNVEV (reference sequence). V was cut by 5 bases and J by 0 bases, with 8 bases left in between. The CDR3 contains 13 residues. The CDR3 coding sequence is TGTGCCAGCAGTCGACTGCCCTCCTACGAGCAGTACTTC. Its translation: CASSRLPSYEQYF.

The chain links TRBV29-1 to TRBJ1-2; D is possibly TRBD1 (6 bases). V lost 5 bases to trimming and J lost 2 bases, with 18 bases between them. This CDR3 region has 15 residues. Germline assignment: CDR1 SQVTM and CDR2 ANQGSEA. The CDR3 region has the DNA TGCAGCGTTAAGGATGGGGGACACGAAAACTATGGCTACACCTTC. Its translation: CSVKDGGHENYGYTF. The full variable domain, completed using reference TRBV29-1 and TRBJ1-2, is SAVISQKPSRDICQRGTSLTIQCQVDSQVTMMFWYRQQPGQSLTLIATANQGSEATYESGFVIDKFPISRPNLTFSTLTVSNMSPEDSSIYLCSVKDGGHENYGYTFGSGTRLTVV.

CDR3 nucleotide sequence: TGCGCCAGCAGCTCGTTTAGAAGACAGGGGGTTCTATCCACCTACAATGAGCAGTTCTTC. Its protein is CASSSFRRQGVLSTYNEQFF. This rearrangement joins TRBV5-1 to TRBJ2-1, with 9 bases identical to TRBD1. Losses at the gene ends were 3 bases for V and 2 bases for J; bases not matched to a gene: 18. The CDR3 sequence is 20 residues long. The germline CDR1 and CDR2 sequences are SGHRS and YFSETQ.

This clonotype has a handful of counts. The CDR3 loop is CSARYLSSSYEQYF. The CDR3 DNA sequence: TGCAGTGCTAGATACCTATCCAGCTCCTACGAGCAGTACTTC. This sequence joins TRBV20-1 and TRBJ2-7; D is ambiguous. Trimming shortened V by 2 bases and J by 0 bases, and 11 bases separated the two germline ends. This CDR3 is built from 14 residues. Germline V gene lookup returns CDR1 DFQATT and CDR2 SNEGSKA (reference sequence).

This clonotype came up a few times. V and J are TRBV11-2 and TRBJ2-4; D gene unclear. V lost 6 bases to trimming and J lost 0 bases, with 9 bases between them. The germline gives CDR1 SGHAT, CDR2 FQNNGV. The CDR3 totals 14 residues. The DNA of the CDR3 is TGTGCCAGCAGGAACACTCTAGCCAAAAACATTCAGTACTTC. As protein: CASRNTLAKNIQYF. Full variable domain (missing parts from reference TRBV11-2 and TRBJ2-4): EAGVAQSPRYKIIEKRQSVAFWCNPISGHATLYWYQQILGQGPKLLIQFQNNGVVDDSQLPKDRFSAERLKGVDSTLKIQPAKLEDSAVYLCASRNTLAKNIQYFGAGTRLSVL.

V and J are TRBV4-1 and TRBJ1-6; D is unresolved. The CDR3 runs to 19 residues. The germline V and J ends were trimmed by 0 bases and 4 bases, with 19 bases remaining between them. Germline values: CDR1 MGHRA, CDR2 YSYEKL. The CDR3 spells CASSQDVWKSRRYNSPLHF. CDR3 nucleotide sequence: TGCGCCAGCAGCCAAGACGTATGGAAGAGCAGAAGATATAATTCACCCCTCCACTTT.

J is TRBJ1-1 and V is TRBV12-3 or TRBV12-4; TRBD1 agrees at 7 bases. The CDR3 covers 16 residues. After removal of 2 bases from V and 0 bases from J, the junction contained 6 bases not matched to a gene. The CDR3 nucleotides are TGTGCCAGCAGTTTAAGACAGGGTGTCATGAACACTGAAGCTTTCTTT. Encoded protein: CASSLRQGVMNTEAFF.

The V and J genes are TRBV7-3 and TRBJ2-3; tentative D call: TRBD2 (6 bases). The CDR3 has 15 residues. Germline V gene lookup returns CDR1 SGHTA and CDR2 FQGTGA. V was cut by 4 bases and J by 4 bases, with 15 bases left in between. DNA of the CDR3: TGTGCCAGCAGCTGGTCCGGGAGTTCGGCAGATACGCAGTATTTT. It specifies CASSWSGSSADTQYF.